The clone carrying this T cell receptor (beta chain) has a single count. V gave up 1 base and J gave up 4 bases; unmatched junction bases: 4. The CDR3 consists of 15 residues. Germline-derived CDR1 and CDR2 are SGHTA and FQGNSA. The data derive from a study of OX40 agonist ivuxolimab in advanced cancers. At the level of the study: Having had anti-PD-1, anti-PD-L1 or anti-CTLA-4 therapy before was allowed, and about 42% had some. Partial responses, seen in three patients, involved one hepatocellular carcinoma and two cutaneous melanomas.

TCRdb's copy holds only in-frame clones and misses some; the assay was immunoSEQ multiplex PCR. The sample has some 100,000 clones; around 90% are singletons. The sequencing here drew on CD4+ or CD8+ T cells sorted from blood, taken in a trial of the OX40 agonist ivuxolimab. This receptor was obtained from an adult with an advanced solid tumor such as melanoma, head and neck, liver or kidney cancer. The V call is TRBV7-2, the J call TRBJ1-3, with 7 positions matching TRBD1. The CDR3 loop is CASSLDRGPGNTIYF. The CDR3 DNA follows: TGTGCCAGCAGCTTAGATAGGGGGCCGGGAAACACCATATATTTT.